This TCR beta chain was documented in a study of OX40 agonist ivuxolimab in advanced cancers. General notes on the study: Ivuxolimab, which targeted the costimulatory receptor OX40 (CD134), was an agonistic, fully human IgG2 monoclonal antibody. Intravenous ivuxolimab was administered to patients every 2 weeks at six dose levels: 0.01, 0.1, 0.3, 1.5, 3 and 10 mg/kg. Of the approximately 54 patients in dose escalation, 19 had hepatocellular carcinoma, some 15 had melanoma, 9 had renal cell carcinoma and 9 had head and neck cancer. In the dose-escalation cohort, 75% to 90% of patients were male, and the mean age was 60 years with a range of about 20 to 80. Patients were allowed to have had prior anti-PD-1, anti-PD-L1 or anti-CTLA-4 therapy, and around two fifths of the dose-escalation patients had been treated with checkpoint inhibitors. Partial responses occurred in three dose-escalation patients: two with cutaneous melanoma and one with hepatocellular carcinoma. The purpose of peripheral TCRbeta sequencing was to test whether ivuxolimab changed TCR sequence diversity and led to clonal T-cell expansion. The monotherapy dose-escalation portion (N of about 52 patients) of the phase I ivuxolimab trial is reported in the paper. Points the paper makes about the study in general: Partial responders in the 0.1-3.0 mg/kg groups had among the lowest normalized peripheral clonal expansion, especially among CD8+ T cells. At doses of 0.1 to 3.0 mg/kg, clonal expansion of both CD4+ and CD8+ T cells in blood was seen between baseline and week 6. After ivuxolimab, expanded clones were on average more numerous among CD8+ T cells than among CD4+ T cells. The antigen specificity of the peripheral T cells that underwent clonal expansion was not determined. Low levels of normalized T-cell clonal expansion were also seen in some patients who did not respond.

From a lookup of the germline V gene, CDR1 and CDR2 are SNHLY and FYNNEI. The CDR3 runs 17 amino acids, cysteine and phenylalanine included. Only the CDR3 DNA stays, 51 bases, in frame from base 1. Compared with germline, V lacks 3 bases and J lacks 1 base; bases without a gene match: 9. Details on this clone: Its recognized antigen is unknown. No much larger clone exists at a distance of one base, and base qualities are not known.

To sequence the TCRbeta CDR3 region, genomic DNA was isolated from the sorted cells. TCRbeta CDR3 regions were sequenced using the immunoSEQ Assay. Held by TCRdb, this immuneACCESS table contains in-frame sequences only and omits some clones. Under half of the omission traces to an unresolved V gene where checked; the cause of the rest is unknown. Here the sample has approximately 82,000 clones; about 88% occur a single time. The ten top clones hold about 4% of the sample. The trial excluded patients who had a history of autoimmune disease or who were on systemic immunosuppression. Peripheral blood for TCR sequencing was collected from all dose cohorts at baseline, on cycle 4 day 1, and on cycle 7 day 1. The samples were drawn from a first-in-human, open-label, multicenter phase I dose-escalation trial of ivuxolimab. Adults with locally advanced or metastatic head and neck squamous cell, hepatocellular, melanoma or renal cell carcinoma were enrolled in the trial. CD4+ and CD8+ T cells were sorted separately from peripheral blood before TCR sequencing.

The sequences come from CD4+ or CD8+ T cells sorted from blood, collected in a trial of the OX40 agonist ivuxolimab. The receptor comes from an adult with an advanced solid tumor such as melanoma, head and neck, liver or kidney cancer. The rearranged chain carries TRBV2 and TRBJ2-3; TRBD2 agrees with 8 junctional bases. The CDR3 region reads CASSDAGGGPRTDTQYF. At the DNA level, the sequence is TGTGCCAGCAGTGACGCCGGGGGGGGACCCCGCACAGATACGCAGTATTTT.